This paragraph reports one T cell receptor (beta chain). Its target is unknown. The data originate from a study of CXCR3-negative and CXCR3-positive naive CD8 T cells. Overall study findings and caveats: The level of CXCR3 expression partially decreased after cryopreservation; the majority of assays used fresh PBMCs. Comparably high diversity was seen in both naive subsets, and much lower diversity in memory CD8+ cells.

The libraries of TRB cDNA were constructed through 5' RACE using UMI labels. TCRdb re-called the 5' RACE reads; one entry per CDR3 protein, DNA not given. The listing records roughly 28,000 distinct CDR3 sequences. The germline V gene encodes CDR1 MNHEY and CDR2 SVGAGI. The CDR3 is 15 amino acids. The rearrangement links TRBV6-5 to TRBJ2-3; TCRdb calls TRBD2, which cannot be checked without DNA. Sequenced: memory CD8+ T cells from blood. The sequence came from a human donor in good health. Some clones in this sample may be carry-over from other donors' samples. The CDR3 region is CASSRLPTSTDTQYF.